The rows below give T cell receptor beta chains drawn from one sample of a study of lymphopenia after photon versus proton radiotherapy. Generated by immunoSEQ multiplex PCR, the TCRdb table keeps only in-frame clones and is missing some. The sample yields around 64,000 clones, 80% to 95% seen once. Specimen: peripheral blood, collected from a patient treated with photon-based radiotherapy. The receptors shown here come from a woman aged 40-49 years with cholangiocarcinoma. Both conserved end residues are part of each CDR3.

J: TRBJ2-6
V: TRBV4-1
length: 20
CDR3: CASSLMWGRQPSSGANVLTF

J: TRBJ2-7
V: TRBV30
length: 14
CDR3: CAWSVPGRTYEQYF

J: TRBJ1-3
V: TRBV9
length: 16
CDR3: CASSVEQGDGFNTIYF

J: TRBJ2-3
V: TRBV7-9
length: 13
CDR3: CASINERTDTQYF

J: TRBJ2-5
V: TRBV7-9
length: 15
CDR3: CASSLVGGRQETQYF

J: TRBJ1-1
V: TRBV19
length: 15
CDR3: CASTPVLTLNTEAFF

J: TRBJ1-3
V: TRBV5-4
length: 15
CDR3: CASSFQGNSGNTIYF

J: TRBJ2-5
V: TRBV7-9
length: 15
CDR3: CASSSKRTGVVAQYF

J: TRBJ1-2
V: TRBV6-1
length: 14
CDR3: CASSETGANYGYTF

J: TRBJ2-2
V: TRBV2
length: 17
CDR3: CASSEVWDRGDTGELFF

J: TRBJ1-1
V: TRBV7-2
length: 14
CDR3: CASSWNRAATEAFF

J: TRBJ1-3
V: TRBV7-7
length: 17
CDR3: CASSSDPYPSSGNTIYF

J: TRBJ1-2
V: TRBV6-1
length: 15
CDR3: CASINLGTGGYGYTF

J: TRBJ2-5
V: TRBV2
length: 13
CDR3: CASSGQGQETQYF

J: TRBJ1-2
V: TRBV18
length: 13
CDR3: CASSPVANYGYTF

J: TRBJ2-7
V: TRBV6-6
length: 14
CDR3: CASSYSGTQLEQYF

J: TRBJ2-7
V: TRBV28
length: 17
CDR3: CASRNKLLAGLGGEQYF

J: TRBJ2-7
V: TRBV10-3
length: 13
CDR3: CAIRERERDEQYF

J: TRBJ1-4
V: TRBV5-4
length: 16
CDR3: CATHSFHRGQNEKLFF

J: TRBJ2-5
V: TRBV7-6
length: 14
CDR3: CASSLLAGGETQYF

J: TRBJ2-1
V: TRBV11-2
length: 15
CDR3: CASSLILAEYNEQFF

J: TRBJ2-2
V: TRBV7-3
length: 13
CDR3: CASSAQGTGELFF

J: TRBJ2-7
V: TRBV5-1
length: 15
CDR3: CASSSGGTGSYEQYF

J: TRBJ1-5
V: TRBV4-1
length: 15
CDR3: CASSQDRDLNQPQHF

J: TRBJ1-5
V: TRBV5-4
length: 14
CDR3: CASSLGRGDEPQHF

J: TRBJ2-7
V: TRBV10-3
length: 14
CDR3: CAISEHRGTREQYF

J: TRBJ2-4
V: TRBV5-6
length: 13
CDR3: CASSVKDRVLEYF

J: TRBJ2-3
V: TRBV7-2
length: 17
CDR3: CASSLAGTSGPTDTQYF

J: TRBJ2-7
V: TRBV19
length: 13
CDR3: CASSFRGAREQYF

J: TRBJ1-3
V: TRBV13
length: 12
CDR3: CASSIQENTIYF

J: TRBJ2-6
V: TRBV5-4
length: 17
CDR3: CASSLGQGVGGANVLTF

J: TRBJ2-7
V: TRBV2
length: 14
CDR3: CASSAGTFSYEQYF

J: TRBJ1-1
V: TRBV18
length: 15
CDR3: CASSPNVGMGTEAFF

J: TRBJ1-3
V: TRBV28
length: 17
CDR3: CASSLTRTGATGNTIYF

J: TRBJ1-5
V: TRBV19
length: 13
CDR3: CASSIGTKQPQHF

J: TRBJ2-1
V: TRBV5-1
length: 16
CDR3: CASRPWVREAYNEQFF

J: TRBJ2-1
V: TRBV13
length: 19
CDR3: CASSTRGPVSDVSYNEQFF

J: TRBJ1-2
V: TRBV5-4
length: 15
CDR3: CASSLGLGQLYGYTF

J: TRBJ1-1
V: TRBV6-4
length: 12
CDR3: CASSDSKGEAFF

J: TRBJ1-1
V: TRBV5-6
length: 15
CDR3: CASSLSRIPTGEAFF

J: TRBJ1-2
V: TRBV7-3
length: 15
CDR3: CASSFRAGVDYGYTF

J: TRBJ2-7
V: TRBV6-5
length: 11
CDR3: CASSYQAEQYF

J: TRBJ1-1
V: TRBV2
length: 14
CDR3: CASSEDTLGTEAFF

J: TRBJ1-2
V: TRBV28
length: 15
CDR3: CASRPPGMANYGYTF

J: TRBJ1-2
V: TRBV10-1
length: 13
CDR3: CASSEDRAYGYTF

J: TRBJ2-5
V: TRBV27
length: 18
CDR3: CASSLSSFGQAEPETQYF

J: TRBJ2-1
V: TRBV4-1
length: 21
CDR3: CASSQDRLAGLAGGFYNEQFF

J: TRBJ1-1
V: TRBV5-1
length: 16
CDR3: CASSPQTRTMNTEAFF